This TCR beta chain is from a study of post-analysis software for immune sequencing data. Study-level information: The disease courses spanned relapsing-remitting, secondary progressive and progressive-relapsing forms of multiple sclerosis. Study-wide results and limits: Multiple sclerosis patients had significantly lower normalized Chao1 diversity than controls. Compared with controls, patients had more of five or six TRBV segments, including TRBV5-6, TRBV5-1 and TRBV20-1.

Unique molecular identifiers tagged the TCR beta cDNA libraries. Each CDR3 protein is one row after TCRdb ran MiXCR on the PCR reads. The table includes about 570,000 distinct CDR3 sequences, 30% to 40% detected once. This clonotype was picked up one time. Its antigen is undetermined. Germline trimming cut 2 bases from V and 6 bases from J; bases unmatched to any gene: 3. The CDR3 runs 15 residues. Germline V gives CDR1 SGHAT, CDR2 FQNNGV. Sequenced: blood. The source is a girl under 18 with multiple sclerosis. This chain joins TRBV11-2 and TRBJ1-4, with TRBD1 matching 10 bases. The CDR3 here is CASSLRGTGDEKLFF. The CDR3 nucleotides are TGTGCCAGCAGCTTACGCGGGACAGGGGATGAAAAACTGTTTTTT.